These 5 T cell receptor beta chains were all obtained from the same sample, sequenced in a study of PD-L1 blockade in urothelial cancer. TCRdb keeps only in-frame clones here, not all; method: immunoSEQ multiplex PCR. The table shows roughly 56,000 clones, with about 80% occurring only once. Material: PBMCs, obtained around atezolizumab (anti-PD-L1) treatment. All receptors come from a man aged 70 or older with urothelial cancer.

This sequence joins TRBV12-2 and TRBJ2-5; the D segment call TRBD1 is taken from the table without a DNA check. TRBV12-2 is assigned pseudogene status. This CDR3 has 13 amino acids. The CDR3 sequence is CASRLATRKTQYF. The CDR3 coding sequence is TGTGCAAGTCGCTTAGCTACCAGAAAGACCCAGTACTTC.

This clone was seen only a few times. An end of the junction does not agree with germline; a read error may underlie this. The chain couples TRBV7-7 to TRBJ2-2; D is perhaps TRBD1 (5 bases). The CDR3 is made up of 14 amino acids. Germline V gives CDR1 SSHAT, CDR2 FNYEAQ (reference sequence). As DNA, the CDR3 is TGTGCTAGCAGCTTGGCTACAGGCACCGGGGAGCTGTTTTTT. Translated: CASSLATGTGELFF. Complete variable domain (other parts from reference TRBV7-7 and TRBJ2-2): GAGVSQSPRYKVTKRGQDVTLRCDPISSHATLYWYQQALGQGPEFLTYFNYEAQPDKSGLPSDRFSAERPEGSISTLTIQRTEQRDSAMYRCASSLATGTGELFFGEGSRLTVL.

The gene calls are TRBV5-1 and TRBJ2-5; 9 bases agree with TRBD1. V lost 0 bases and J lost 5; bases outside the gene matches: 2. CDR3 length equals 14 residues. Germline values: CDR1 SGHRS, CDR2 YFSETQ. The CDR3 DNA reads as TGCGCCAGCAGCTTGGACAGGGGGCTTGAGACCCAGTACTTC. Amino acid sequence: CASSLDRGLETQYF.

The chain employs TRBV30 and TRBJ1-2; a possible D gene is TRBD1 (5 bases). The V end lost 5 bases, the J end lost 7 bases, and 20 bases lay between the germline ends. From germline, CDR1 is GTSNPN and CDR2 SVGIG (reference sequence). The CDR3 is 14 amino acids. CDR3 DNA sequence: TGTGCCTGGGGTGAGGTCAGGGCTGGGTCTGGCTACACCTTC. Protein sequence: CAWGEVRAGSGYTF.

The chain couples TRBV7-9 to TRBJ1-4; a possible D gene is TRBD1 (6 bases). V was pared by 1 base and J by 8 bases, with 14 bases between. The CDR3 has 15 amino acids. The germline gives CDR1 SEHNR, CDR2 FQNEAQ (reference sequence). CDR3 DNA: TGTGCCAGCAGCTTAGGGACAGCTAAAGGCGAAAAACTGTTTTTT. It yields the protein CASSLGTAKGEKLFF.